The 30 T cell receptor beta chains below were found in one sample sequenced in a study of cytomegalovirus exposure and HLA in healthy donors. The primer mix had 60 Vbeta and 13 Jbeta primers. Sequencing was performed with immunoSEQ multiplex PCR; in TCRdb, only in-frame clones are kept and a portion is missing. The sample yields some 150,000 clones, around 84% seen once. The specimen sequenced was PBMCs. The source is a middle-aged man in good health and CMV-seropositive.

Comments on this clone: The sample contains more than one DNA sequence encoding this CDR3. The chain recombines TRBV7-3 with TRBJ1-2; 9 positions match TRBD1. The trim removed 2 bases at V and 5 bases at J, leaving 9 bases unmatched. This CDR3 has 16 residues. Germline V gene data show CDR1 as SGHTA and CDR2 as FQGTGA. The CDR3 DNA is TGTGCCAGCAGCTTACGATCGGGACAGGGAACGTATGGCTACACCTTC. Protein product: CASSLRSGQGTYGYTF.

This clone showed up just once. This chain connects TRBV15 to TRBJ2-3; TRBD2 matches 7 bases. Per the germline V gene, CDR1 is LNHNV and CDR2 is YYDKDF (reference sequence). The CDR3 extends over 17 amino acids. Losses at the gene ends were 3 bases for V and 2 bases for J; bases not matched to a gene: 11. CDR3 sequence reads: CATSRYSAGTITDTQYF. Written as DNA, the CDR3 is TGTGCCACCAGCAGGTATTCCGCCGGGACTATCACAGATACGCAGTATTTT.

This clone is a singleton in its sample. The rearrangement links TRBV2 to TRBJ2-1; D call uncertain. V lost 6 bases, J lost 0 bases, and 12 bases lay in between. Germline CDR1 SNHLY, CDR2 FYNNEI. The CDR3 totals 15 residues. CDR3: CASRDVQTSYNEQFF. CDR3 nucleotide sequence: TGTGCCAGCAGGGATGTACAGACCTCCTACAATGAGCAGTTCTTC.

This clone came up a few times. The chain links TRBV27 to TRBJ1-2, with a possible D match to TRBD1 (5 bases). CDR3 size: 15 residues. Trimming took 2 bases from V and 1 from J, leaving 11 bases between them. Germline loops: CDR1 MNHEY, CDR2 SMNVEV (reference sequence). The CDR3 region has the DNA TGTGCCAGCAGTTTACGGCAGGGAGGTAACTATGGCTACACCTTC. Encoded protein: CASSLRQGGNYGYTF.

This clone has a handful of counts. The rearrangement joins TRBV4-3 to TRBJ2-7, with unresolved D. This CDR3 has 15 amino acids. Trimming cost V 4 bases and J 0 bases, with 13 bases left between them. CDR1 LGHNA and CDR2 YSLEER come from the germline V gene. The CDR3 loop is CASSPGISGSYEQYF. As DNA, the CDR3 is TGCGCCAGCAGCCCAGGCATAAGTGGCTCCTACGAGCAGTACTTC.

The chain uses TRBV28 and TRBJ1-1; unclear D gene. CDR3 length: 11 residues. V was shortened by 1 base and J by 10 bases, with 7 bases between the two germline ends. Germline V gene lookup returns CDR1 MDHEN and CDR2 SYDVKM. As DNA, the CDR3 is TGTGCCAGCAGTTTATCCACGGTAGCTTTCTTT. This gives the protein CASSLSTVAFF.

J is TRBJ2-7 and V is TRBV18; D is perhaps TRBD2 (5 bases). Trimming pared 0 bases from V and 5 bases from J, leaving 17 bases between. CDR1 and CDR2 from the germline V gene are KGHSH and LQKENI. The CDR3 is 16 residues long. The CDR3 bases are TGTGCCAGCTCACCACCATCTTGGGAGCGTCTAAACGAGCAGTACTTC. The encoded protein is CASSPPSWERLNEQYF.

As to this clone: The junction does not match germline at one end; this may be a read error. The J gene is TRBJ2-7, the V gene TRBV7-9; a weak D match, TRBD2 (5 bases). The CDR3 length is 14 residues. Germline V gene data show CDR1 as SEHNR and CDR2 as FQNEAQ (reference sequence). The CDR3, as DNA: TGTTCCAGCAGCTTAGCCTGGGGAGTCAACGAGCAGTACTTC. Translation gives CSSSLAWGVNEQYF.

Comments on this clone: Germline and junction disagree at one end, which may indicate a read error. This chain connects TRBV5-6 to TRBJ2-1; D gene uncertain. This CDR3 spans 12 amino acids. The germline gives CDR1 SGHDT, CDR2 YYEEEE. The chain's CDR3 is CASSLGSNEQFF. The CDR3 DNA is TGTGCCAGCAGTTTGGGTAGCAATGAGCAGTTCTTC.

The chain couples TRBV28 to TRBJ2-2; 7 bases agree with TRBD2. The CDR3 has 16 residues. The J segment lost 3 bases and the V segment lost 7 bases, leaving 11 bases of the junction unmatched. The germline gives CDR1 MDHEN, CDR2 SYDVKM. CDR3 sequence reads: CASIPAGSGHTGELFF. The CDR3 region has the DNA TGTGCCAGCATCCCAGCGGGGAGCGGCCACACCGGGGAGCTGTTTTTT.

The sample holds one count of this clone. The chain carries TRBV6-5 and TRBJ2-5; a possible D gene is TRBD1 (5 bases). Germline lookup yields CDR1 MNHEY and CDR2 SVGAGI. Deletions cut 8 bases from V and 5 bases from J, with 12 bases between. The CDR3 contains 12 residues. DNA of the CDR3: TGTGCCAGCGGTGACAGTGGGGAGACCCAGTACTTC. Translated, it gives CASGDSGETQYF.

This clone showed up just a few times. The chain uses TRBV14 and TRBJ2-7; 10 nucleotides align to TRBD2. This CDR3 has 14 residues. In germline, CDR1 is SGHDN, CDR2 FVKESK. Unmatched junction bases numbered 3, after V lost 5 bases and J lost 2 bases. The CDR3 reads CASSALAGTYEQYF. The CDR3 region has the DNA TGTGCCAGCAGCGCACTAGCGGGAACCTACGAGCAGTACTTC.

The chain couples TRBV5-1 to TRBJ2-1; no clear D gene. Germline V gene sequence: CDR1 SGHRS, CDR2 YFSETQ. The CDR3 extends over 14 amino acids. Trimming stripped 4 bases from V and 2 bases from J, with 10 bases between. In DNA, the CDR3 is TGCGCCAGCAGCCCCTCGAGTCCCTACAATGAGCAGTTCTTC. Translated: CASSPSSPYNEQFF.

This clone was observed a few times. CDR3 in amino acids: CASSIPSGGEQFF. The CDR3 DNA reads TGTGCCAGTAGTATACCTAGCGGGGGTGAGCAGTTCTTC. The chain uses TRBV19 and TRBJ2-1, with TRBD2 matching 10 bases. V gave up 2 bases and J gave up 9 bases; unmatched junction bases: 1. Germline V CDR1 and CDR2: LNHDA, SQIVND (reference sequence). The CDR3 is 13 residues long. Full variable domain (missing parts from reference TRBV19 and TRBJ2-1): DGGITQSPKYLFRKEGQNVTLSCEQNLNHDAMYWYRQDPGQGLRLIYYSQIVNDFQKGDIAEGYSVSREKKESFPLTVTSAQKNPTAFYLCASSIPSGGEQFFGPGTRLTVL.

The CDR3 DNA reads as TGTGCCAGTAGTATCAGAATTTCAGGGGACAATCAGCCCCAGCATTTT. It is translated as CASSIRISGDNQPQHF. The rearrangement links TRBV19 to TRBJ1-5; D might be TRBD1 (6 bases). The CDR3 sequence is 16 residues long. Germline V gene sequence: CDR1 LNHDA, CDR2 SQIVND (reference sequence). V lost 3 bases and J lost 3, with 15 bases in between.

The chain employs TRBV7-8 and TRBJ1-5, with unresolved D. Germline CDR1 is SGHVS and CDR2 is FQNEAQ. This CDR3 contains 13 residues. Trimming took off 6 bases at V and 0 bases at J, with 6 bases between the two ends. The CDR3 region is CASSYFSNQPQHF. As DNA, the CDR3 is TGTGCCAGCAGTTACTTTAGCAATCAGCCCCAGCATTTT.

The J gene is TRBJ2-7, the V gene TRBV9; D is ambiguous. The CDR3 is made up of 11 amino acids. Germline V lookup: CDR1 SGDLS, CDR2 YYNGEE. The V gene lost 0 bases and the J gene lost 6 bases, with 4 bases spanning the gap. The CDR3 loop is CASSVGAEQYF. The CDR3 coding sequence is TGTGCCAGCAGCGTAGGGGCCGAGCAGTACTTC.

The chain carries TRBV9 and TRBJ2-2; D ambiguous. This CDR3 is built from 12 residues. V was cut by 0 bases and J by 7 bases, with 4 bases left in between. From germline, CDR1 is SGDLS and CDR2 YYNGEE. This CDR3 is CASSVAGGELFF. The DNA for the CDR3 is TGTGCCAGCAGCGTAGCGGGCGGGGAGCTGTTTTTT.

This rearrangement joins TRBV18 to TRBJ2-3; 9 nucleotides agree with TRBD2. Per germline, CDR1 KGHSH and CDR2 LQKENI. V gave up 1 base and J gave up 4 bases; unmatched junction bases: 3. The CDR3 contains 15 residues. The CDR3: CASSPQGGRADTQYF. CDR3 nucleotide sequence: TGTGCCAGCTCACCACAGGGCGGGAGGGCAGATACGCAGTATTTT. The variable domain in full, with the rest retrieved from reference TRBV18 and TRBJ2-3, is NAGVMQNPRHLVRRRGQEARLRCSPMKGHSHVYWYRQLPEEGLKFMVYLQKENIIDESGMPKERFSAEFPKEGPSILRIQQVVRGDSAAYFCASSPQGGRADTQYFGPGTRLTVL.

The chain combines TRBV4-1 with TRBJ2-1, with 11 bases identical to TRBD2. V shed 1 base, J shed 3 bases, and the junction held 5 bases outside the gene matches. The length of the CDR3 is 17 residues. Germline CDR1 and CDR2: MGHRA and YSYEKL. The CDR3 spells CASSQGSGTSGYNEQFF. CDR3 coding DNA: TGCGCCAGCAGCCAAGGATCCGGGACTAGCGGCTACAATGAGCAGTTCTTC.

V and J are TRBV27 and TRBJ2-2; 12 nucleotides line up with TRBD1. The germline V gene has CDR1 MNHEY and CDR2 SMNVEV (reference sequence). This CDR3 has 13 amino acids. V lost 10 bases and J lost 6; bases outside the gene matches: 3. CDR3 residues: CATGTGGAGELFF. CDR3 in DNA: TGTGCCACGGGGACAGGGGGCGCCGGGGAGCTGTTTTTT.

This rearrangement joins TRBV9 to TRBJ2-5; the D gene is possibly TRBD1 (5 bases). The CDR3 runs 14 residues. V was shortened by 0 bases and J by 5 bases, with 11 bases between the two germline ends. Germline CDR1 SGDLS, CDR2 YYNGEE. The CDR3: CASSVEAGYETQYF. The CDR3, as DNA: TGTGCCAGCAGCGTAGAGGCAGGGTATGAGACCCAGTACTTC.

The chain couples TRBV7-3 to TRBJ2-2, with D perhaps TRBD1 (6 bases). The CDR3 runs 15 residues. The germline V and J ends were trimmed by 5 bases and 5 bases, with 15 bases remaining between them. CDR1 is SGHTA, CDR2 FQGTGA, per germline. The CDR3 nucleotides read TGTGCCAGCAGCCCTAACAGGGTACCAACCGGGGAGCTGTTTTTT. Its protein is CASSPNRVPTGELFF.

V is TRBV21-1 and J is TRBJ2-3; the table assigns TRBD1, which was not confirmed against the DNA. TRBV21-1 is a recognized pseudogene. This CDR3 spans 16 amino acids. DNA of the CDR3: TGTGCCAGCAGCAAAGATGGGGCGGACAGGAGGGATACGCAGTATTTT. Translating gives CASSKDGADRRDTQYF.

The rearrangement joins TRBV6-5 to TRBJ2-3, with D maybe TRBD2 (5 bases). CDR3 size: 15 residues. CDR1 MNHEY and CDR2 SVGAGI come from the germline V gene. With 6 bases removed from V and 2 bases from J, the gap between germline ends came to 15 bases. The DNA for the CDR3 is TGTGCCAGCAGGCTAGGGCTAGCCCACACAGATACGCAGTATTTT. This sequence encodes CASRLGLAHTDTQYF.

This clone was detected once. A much bigger clone sits one base away, suggesting this may be a read error. V usage is TRBV7-2 and J usage is TRBJ2-7, with 8 nucleotides matching TRBD2. Germline V CDR1 and CDR2: SGHTA, FQGNSA. This CDR3 region has 14 residues. The V gene end was trimmed by 0 bases and the J gene end by 3 bases; junction bases not matched to a gene: 1. The chain's CDR3 is CASSLAGTSYEQYF. Written as DNA, the CDR3 is TGTGCCAGCAGCTTAGCAGGGACTAGCTACGAGCAGTACTTC.

The chain uses TRBV13 and TRBJ2-5; 12 bases are a match to TRBD2. The J call is uncertain, as TRBJ2-7 better fits the DNA end. Germline V CDR1 and CDR2: PRHDT, FYEKMQ (reference sequence). The CDR3 loop spans 15 amino acids. The CDR3 sequence: CASSQTSGGSYEQYF. The DNA of the CDR3 is TGTGCCAGCAGTCAGACTAGCGGGGGTAGCTACGAGCAGTACTTC.

The chain joins TRBV15 to TRBJ1-4; D may be TRBD1 (6 bases). The V gene's germline CDR1 is LNHNV and CDR2 YYDKDF (reference sequence). This CDR3 region has 15 residues. V was clipped by 3 bases and J by 10 bases, with 18 bases between them. Written as DNA, the CDR3 is TGTGCCACCAGCAGTGGTGGACAGAACCTCGGAAAACTGTTTTTT. Translation gives CATSSGGQNLGKLFF.

The CDR3 protein is CASSSGQSIGANVLTF. The CDR3 DNA reads TGTGCCAGCAGCTCAGGACAGTCCATTGGGGCCAACGTCCTGACTTTC. V is TRBV5-8 and J is TRBJ2-6, with D possibly TRBD1 on 6 matching bases. From germline, CDR1 is SGHTS and CDR2 YDEGEE. V was pared by 3 bases and J by 3 bases, with 13 bases between. This CDR3 region has 16 residues. Combining the CDR3 with reference TRBV5-8 and TRBJ2-6 gives the whole variable domain EAGVTQSPTHLIKTRGQQATLRCSPISGHTSVYWYQQALGLGLQFLLWYDEGEERNRGNFPPRFSGRQFPNYSSELNVNALELEDSALYLCASSSGQSIGANVLTFGAGSRLTVL.

V gene TRBV4-1 combines with J gene TRBJ1-1, with 9 bases matching TRBD1. Trimming removed 0 bases from V and 3 bases from J; junction bases left unmatched: 11. Germline V gives CDR1 MGHRA, CDR2 YSYEKL. CDR3 length equals 18 residues. This CDR3 is CASSQDRDREWGDTEAFF. The CDR3 region has the DNA TGCGCCAGCAGCCAAGACCGGGACAGGGAATGGGGTGACACTGAAGCTTTCTTT.